Shown below are 29 T cell receptor beta chains from a single sample sequenced in a study of radiotherapy plus CTLA-4 blockade in lung cancer. Sequencing used immunoSEQ multiplex PCR; TCRdb keeps in-frame clones, though not all of them. This table holds more than 90,000 clones, about four fifths found once. The specimen comprised peripheral blood, sampled from a patient treated with radiotherapy plus ipilimumab. Receptors were obtained from a human donor with non-small cell lung cancer who had a partial response to radiotherapy plus ipilimumab.

The genes are TRBV6-1 and TRBJ1-5; no clear D. There are 15 residues in the CDR3. Germline V gene lookup returns CDR1 MNHNS and CDR2 SASEGT. Trimming left V 7 bases short and J 2 bases short, with 15 bases between. The CDR3 coding sequence is TGTGCCAGCAACCCGGAGTCCGGTGGCAATCAGCCCCAGCATTTT. Protein product: CASNPESGGNQPQHF.

About this clone itself: Other DNA sequences in this sample translate to the same CDR3. The J gene is TRBJ2-7, the V gene TRBV10-3, with D perhaps matching TRBD2 (6 bases). The CDR3 is 16 amino acids. Per the germline V gene, CDR1 is ENHRY and CDR2 is SYGVKD. The germline V and J ends were trimmed by 10 bases and 2 bases, with 24 bases remaining between them. The CDR3 sequence: CATNPGRGVTTYEQYF. Here the CDR3 DNA reads TGTGCCACAAATCCTGGGCGCGGGGTGACCACCTACGAGCAGTACTTC.

The chain couples TRBV6-5 to TRBJ2-7, with 7 bases fitting TRBD2. CDR3 length equals 14 residues. The ends lost 6 bases at V and 0 bases at J; junction bases unmatched: 5. Germline CDR1 is MNHEY and CDR2 is SVGAGI. Written as DNA, the CDR3 is TGTGCCAGCAGCCCCGGGACTACCTCCTACGAGCAGTACGTC. Its translation: CASSPGTTSYEQYV.

This chain connects TRBV28 to TRBJ2-7, with TRBD1 matching over 7 bases. The CDR3 covers 16 residues. V trimming: 5 bases; J trimming: 0 bases; junction bases outside the gene matches: 10. Germline V CDR1 and CDR2: MDHEN, SYDVKM. The CDR3 protein is CASSSFPGDSSYEQYF. The CDR3 bases are TGTGCCAGCAGTAGTTTTCCCGGGGACAGCTCCTACGAGCAGTACTTC.

This clone was recorded only once. DNA for the CDR3: TGCAGCGACACGACTAGCGGGAGTCACAATGAGCAGTTCTTC. Encoded protein: CSDTTSGSHNEQFF. The chain uses TRBV29-1 and TRBJ2-1; 12 nucleotides agree with TRBD2. Trimming at V came to 7 bases and at J to 5 bases, leaving 6 bases not matched to a gene. The germline V gene encodes CDR1 SQVTM and CDR2 ANQGSEA. CDR3 size: 14 residues.

V is TRBV6-5 and J is TRBJ1-2; D uncertain. Germline lookup yields CDR1 MNHEY and CDR2 SVGAGI. V lost 5 bases and J 6 bases, leaving 10 bases between the germline ends. There are 12 residues in the CDR3. The CDR3 is CASSSGYNGYTF. As DNA, the CDR3 is TGTGCCAGCAGTAGCGGGTACAATGGCTACACCTTC.

The J gene is TRBJ1-4, the V gene TRBV28; D might be TRBD1 (5 bases). Germline CDR1 and CDR2: MDHEN and SYDVKM. The V and J ends lost 1 base and 10 bases respectively, with 25 bases between them. The CDR3 has 18 amino acids. In DNA form, the CDR3 reads TGTGCCAGCAGTTTATCCGCATCCCAGGGCTACCTGCCGGGAAAACTGTTTTTT. It yields the protein CASSLSASQGYLPGKLFF. Supplemented by reference TRBV28 and TRBJ1-4, the full variable domain reads DVKVTQSSRYLVKRTGEKVFLECVQDMDHENMFWYRQDPGLGLRLIYFSYDVKMKEKGDIPEGYSVSREKKERFSLILESASTNQTSMYLCASSLSASQGYLPGKLFFGSGTQLSVL.

The chain couples TRBV6-1 to TRBJ2-7, with 10 bases identical to TRBD1. Germline values: CDR1 MNHNS, CDR2 SASEGT. The length of the CDR3 is 15 residues. V lost 6 bases to trimming and J lost 0 bases; unmatched junction nucleotides: 5. The CDR3 spells CASSPGTGASYEQYV. CDR3 coding DNA: TGTGCCAGCAGCCCCGGGACAGGGGCCTCCTACGAGCAGTACGTC.

The count of this clone is one. The V and J genes are TRBV7-9 and TRBJ1-1; TRBD1 matches 7 bases. The CDR3 covers 15 residues. V shed 4 bases and J 5 bases; nucleotides not matched to a gene: 10. Germline CDR1 reads SEHNR; CDR2 reads FQNEAQ (reference sequence). The CDR3 here is CASSSADREWTEAFF. The DNA of the CDR3 is TGTGCCAGCAGCTCAGCAGACAGGGAATGGACTGAAGCTTTCTTT. Full variable domain (remainder filled in from reference TRBV7-9 and TRBJ1-1): DTGVSQNPRHKITKRGQNVTFRCDPISEHNRLYWYRQTLGQGPEFLTYFQNEAQLEKSRLLSDRFSAERPKGSFSTLEIQRTEQGDSAMYLCASSSADREWTEAFFGQGTRLTVV.

This chain links TRBV28 with TRBJ2-7; TRBD2 matches 7 bases. The CDR3 is 13 amino acids. Trimming removed 6 bases from V and 6 bases from J; junction bases left unmatched: 8. Germline V gives CDR1 MDHEN, CDR2 SYDVKM. The CDR3 DNA reads as TGTGCCAGCAGGAGCGGGACTAAAGGCGAGCAGTACGTC. Its protein product is CASRSGTKGEQYV.

CDR3 nucleotide sequence: TGTGCCAGCAGCCAAGGACTCAAGAGTGGGGGCTACACCTTC. Its protein is CASSQGLKSGGYTF. The V call is TRBV14, the J call TRBJ1-2; D is ambiguous. The ends were cut back, 1 base at V and 8 bases at J, with 14 bases in the middle. The CDR3 extends over 14 amino acids. Germline CDR1 and CDR2: SGHDN and FVKESK.

Only a few counts were recorded for this clone. The chain has TRBV6-6 and TRBJ1-2; TRBD1 aligns across 8 bases. From germline, CDR1 is MNHNY and CDR2 SVGAGI (reference sequence). CDR3 size: 12 residues. V was clipped by 3 bases and J by 8 bases; unmatched bases: 2. The CDR3 DNA reads as TGTGCCAGCAGTTATACAGGGGGGGGCTACACCTTC. Its translation: CASSYTGGGYTF.

This clone was seen only once. J is TRBJ1-4 and V is TRBV4-2; D gene uncertain. In germline, CDR1 is LGHNA, CDR2 YNFKEQ. Trimming removed 0 bases at V and 10 bases at J, with 6 bases between. This CDR3 is 12 amino acids long. This CDR3 is CASSQDLLKLFF. The CDR3 nucleotides read TGTGCCAGCAGCCAAGATCTTTTAAAACTGTTTTTT.

The chain recombines TRBV4-1 with TRBJ2-5; D might be TRBD1 (6 bases). V lost 0 bases to trimming and J lost 3 bases, with 11 bases between them. The CDR3 spans 15 residues. Germline V gene lookup returns CDR1 MGHRA and CDR2 YSYEKL. DNA of the CDR3: TGCGCCAGCAGCCAAGACTGGAAGGGGGAAGAGACCCAGTACTTC. It translates to CASSQDWKGEETQYF.

This clone was observed a handful of times. The chain employs TRBV11-2 and TRBJ2-1; no clear D gene. The CDR3 runs 12 residues. Trimming stripped 5 bases from V and 9 bases from J, with 11 bases between. Germline V gives CDR1 SGHAT, CDR2 FQNNGV. Written as DNA, the CDR3 is TGTGCCAGCAGCCGACCCAGGCTTGAGCAGTTCTTC. Residues: CASSRPRLEQFF. The full variable domain, its missing parts supplied by reference TRBV11-2 and TRBJ2-1, is EAGVAQSPRYKIIEKRQSVAFWCNPISGHATLYWYQQILGQGPKLLIQFQNNGVVDDSQLPKDRFSAERLKGVDSTLKIQPAKLEDSAVYLCASSRPRLEQFFGPGTRLTVL.

The rearrangement joins TRBV4-1 to TRBJ2-6; D not resolved. CDR1 MGHRA and CDR2 YSYEKL come from the germline V gene. The CDR3 is 16 amino acids. Trimming stripped 4 bases from V and 0 bases from J, with 10 bases between. The CDR3 DNA follows: TGCGCCAGCAGCCGCACCGACTCCTCTGGGGCCAACGTCCTGACTTTC. Translating gives CASSRTDSSGANVLTF.

This clone was detected only a few times. The CDR3 coding sequence is TGTGCCAGTAGTATGTACCTGACAGGGAGCTCCTACAATGAGCAGTTCTTC. This sequence encodes CASSMYLTGSSYNEQFF. The chain uses TRBV19 and TRBJ2-1; TRBD1 agrees at 7 bases. The CDR3 spans 17 residues. V trimming: 3 bases; J trimming: 0 bases; junction bases outside the gene matches: 8. Germline V gene sequence: CDR1 LNHDA, CDR2 SQIVND (reference sequence). The whole variable domain, remainder taken from reference TRBV19 and TRBJ2-1, is DGGITQSPKYLFRKEGQNVTLSCEQNLNHDAMYWYRQDPGQGLRLIYYSQIVNDFQKGDIAEGYSVSREKKESFPLTVTSAQKNPTAFYLCASSMYLTGSSYNEQFFGPGTRLTVL.

The chain links TRBV28 to TRBJ2-7; D unresolved. V lost 4 bases and J 6 bases, leaving 10 bases between the germline ends. The CDR3 is 12 amino acids. In germline, CDR1 is MDHEN, CDR2 SYDVKM. Here the CDR3 reads CASSSFPGEQYF. The DNA for the CDR3 is TGTGCCAGCAGTTCTTTCCCGGGCGAGCAGTACTTC.

The chain has TRBV30 and TRBJ1-5; D may be TRBD1 (6 bases). Germline values: CDR1 GTSNPN, CDR2 SVGIG (reference sequence). This CDR3 comprises 13 residues. V was trimmed by 5 bases and J by 1 base, leaving 9 bases between them. The CDR3: CAWAQGSNQPQHF. The CDR3 nucleotides read TGTGCCTGGGCACAGGGCAGCAATCAGCCCCAGCATTTT. The full variable domain, its missing parts supplied by reference TRBV30 and TRBJ1-5, is SQTIHQWPATLVQPVGSPLSLECTVEGTSNPNLYWYRQAAGRGLQLLFYSVGIGQISSEVPQNLSASRPQDRQFILSSKKLLLSDSGFYLCAWAQGSNQPQHFGDGTRLSIL.

This clone has only a few counts. One base away lies a much larger clone, so this may be a sequencing read error. As DNA, the CDR3 is TGTGCCACCAAGGGGGGGTATGGCTACACCTTC. Translated, it gives CATKGGYGYTF. J is TRBJ1-2 and V is TRBV28; D perhaps matches TRBD1 (6 bases). This CDR3 is built from 11 residues. Germline CDR1 and CDR2: MDHEN and SYDVKM. Trimming shortened V by 10 bases and J by 5 bases, and 11 bases separated the two germline ends.

This clone turned up a few times. The chain has TRBV7-6 and TRBJ1-1, with D possibly being TRBD1 (6 bases). The CDR3 consists of 15 residues. Trimming shortened V by 4 bases and J by 3 bases, and 15 bases separated the two germline ends. CDR1 and CDR2 from the germline V gene are SGHVS and FNYEAQ. The CDR3 nucleotides are TGTGCCAGCAGCTCGGAGGACAGTACGGACACTGAAGCTTTCTTT. It is translated as CASSSEDSTDTEAFF.

The chain couples TRBV5-1 to TRBJ1-4, with TRBD1 identical over 9 bases. The CDR3 totals 15 residues. V shed 4 bases and J 6 bases; nucleotides not matched to a gene: 7. Germline CDR1 and CDR2: SGHRS and YFSETQ. The CDR3: CASSVGTGMDEKLFF. The CDR3 coding sequence is TGCGCCAGCAGCGTTGGGACAGGGATGGATGAAAAACTGTTTTTT.

This clone was found a few times. Other DNA sequences from this sample encode an identical CDR3 as well. The chain is built from TRBV2 and TRBJ1-4; 10 bases align to TRBD1. Per germline, CDR1 SNHLY and CDR2 FYNNEI. V was clipped by 1 base and J by 6 bases; unmatched bases: 2. The CDR3 covers 15 residues. CDR3 amino acids: CASSEGQGAYEKLFF. The CDR3 DNA is TGTGCCAGCAGTGAAGGACAGGGGGCTTATGAAAAACTGTTTTTT.

The V gene is TRBV7-8, the J gene TRBJ1-1, with D perhaps matching TRBD1 (5 bases). Looked up from germline, CDR1 is SGHVS and CDR2 is FQNEAQ. This CDR3 spans 13 amino acids. V lost 5 bases to trimming and J lost 3 bases, with 10 bases between them. CDR3 nucleotide sequence: TGTGCCAGCAGCATCAGGGTTGACACTGAAGCTTTCTTT. It yields the protein CASSIRVDTEAFF.

The rearrangement joins TRBV4-2 to TRBJ2-1; 10 bases line up with TRBD1. V lost 1 base and J lost 12; bases outside the gene matches: 15. Germline V gene sequence: CDR1 LGHNA, CDR2 YNFKEQ. The CDR3 spans 17 residues. This CDR3 is CASSQVGGTGEVRGQFF. The CDR3 DNA reads TGTGCCAGCAGCCAAGTCGGTGGGACAGGGGAGGTTAGGGGGCAGTTCTTC.

The rearrangement uses TRBV28 and TRBJ1-3; D possibly corresponds to TRBD1 (6 bases). CDR1 is MDHEN and CDR2 is SYDVKM in the germline V gene. V lost 5 bases and J 4 bases, leaving 15 bases between the germline ends. There are 15 residues in the CDR3. The CDR3 sequence is CASSPPTGMGNTIYF. DNA of the CDR3: TGTGCCAGCAGTCCACCTACAGGGATGGGAAACACCATATATTTT.

The chain employs TRBV30 and TRBJ1-2; 7 nucleotides line up with TRBD1. Germline assignment: CDR1 GTSNPN and CDR2 SVGIG (reference sequence). This CDR3 comprises 14 residues. V trimming: 3 bases; J trimming: 9 bases; junction bases outside the gene matches: 13. The DNA of the CDR3 is TGTGCCTGGAGGTCCGGGACAGATGGTACATGCTACACCTTC. Amino acid sequence: CAWRSGTDGTCYTF.

The chain uses TRBV6-1 and TRBJ1-4; 9 positions match TRBD1. The CDR3 has 16 residues. V was clipped by 4 bases and J by 14 bases; unmatched bases: 17. Germline CDR1 and CDR2: MNHNS and SASEGT. CDR3 sequence reads: CASSGGTGRAAVHLFF. CDR3 in DNA: TGTGCCAGCAGTGGGGGGACAGGGAGGGCAGCGGTTCACCTGTTTTTT.

The chain links TRBV7-2 to TRBJ1-5; D remains unclear. The V end lost 1 base, the J end lost 7 bases, and 8 bases lay between the germline ends. Germline V CDR1 and CDR2: SGHTA, FQGNSA. The CDR3 consists of 13 residues. The CDR3 is CASSLVERQPQHF. In nucleotides, the CDR3 is TGTGCCAGCAGCTTAGTTGAGCGGCAGCCCCAGCATTTT.